This TCR beta chain was captured in a study of CD8 T cells in ankylosing spondylitis. This clonotype was seen a few times. The germline gives CDR1 SQVTM, CDR2 ANQGSEA. V shed 1 base, J shed 2 bases, and the junction held 7 bases outside the gene matches. The CDR3 length is 16 residues. TCRdb analysed the 5' RACE reads with MiXCR anew, one entry per CDR3 protein. Seen here are about 250,000 distinct CDR3 sequences, 18% observed once, and the top ten hold about a third. The source is a male donor with ankylosing spondylitis or in good health (not recorded which). Sequenced input: blood, either unsorted or a sorted T cell fraction (not recorded which). V usage is TRBV29-1 and J usage is TRBJ2-1; 8 bases agree with TRBD2. DNA of the CDR3: TGCAGCGTTGAAGGGATAGCGGGACATCCCTACAATGAGCAGTTCTTC. Encoded protein: CSVEGIAGHPYNEQFF.